This T cell receptor (beta chain) was profiled in a study of blood T cell repertoires in COVID-19. V lost 1 base, J lost 10 bases, and 11 bases lay in between. Looked up from germline, CDR1 is MNHNS and CDR2 is SASEGT. The CDR3 is made up of 14 amino acids. Profiling relied on immunoSEQ multiplex PCR, and the TCRdb table lists in-frame clones only, not all of them. Among around 64,000 clones listed, approximately 70% were seen once. This chain uses TRBV6-1 with TRBJ1-6, with D unclear. Source material: PBMCs or T cells enriched from blood (not recorded which). The clonotype originates from a woman between 55 and 75 years old who had been exposed to COVID-19. The CDR3 DNA follows: TGTGCCAGCAGTGAAGGAGGGTACGGGTCACCCCTCCACTTT. It yields the protein CASSEGGYGSPLHF.